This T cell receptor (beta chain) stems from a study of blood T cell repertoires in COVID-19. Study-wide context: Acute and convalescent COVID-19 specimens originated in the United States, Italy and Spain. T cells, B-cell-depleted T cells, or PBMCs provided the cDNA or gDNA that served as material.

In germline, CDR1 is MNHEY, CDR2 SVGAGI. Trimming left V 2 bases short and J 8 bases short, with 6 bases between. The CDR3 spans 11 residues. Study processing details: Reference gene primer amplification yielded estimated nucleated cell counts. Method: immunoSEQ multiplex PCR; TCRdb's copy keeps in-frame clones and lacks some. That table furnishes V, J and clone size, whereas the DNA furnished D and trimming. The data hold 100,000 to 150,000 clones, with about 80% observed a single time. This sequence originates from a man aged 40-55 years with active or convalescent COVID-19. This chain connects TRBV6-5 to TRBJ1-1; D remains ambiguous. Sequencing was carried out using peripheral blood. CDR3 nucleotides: TGTGCCAGCAGTTACCCAGGCGAAGCTTTCTTT. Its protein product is CASSYPGEAFF.